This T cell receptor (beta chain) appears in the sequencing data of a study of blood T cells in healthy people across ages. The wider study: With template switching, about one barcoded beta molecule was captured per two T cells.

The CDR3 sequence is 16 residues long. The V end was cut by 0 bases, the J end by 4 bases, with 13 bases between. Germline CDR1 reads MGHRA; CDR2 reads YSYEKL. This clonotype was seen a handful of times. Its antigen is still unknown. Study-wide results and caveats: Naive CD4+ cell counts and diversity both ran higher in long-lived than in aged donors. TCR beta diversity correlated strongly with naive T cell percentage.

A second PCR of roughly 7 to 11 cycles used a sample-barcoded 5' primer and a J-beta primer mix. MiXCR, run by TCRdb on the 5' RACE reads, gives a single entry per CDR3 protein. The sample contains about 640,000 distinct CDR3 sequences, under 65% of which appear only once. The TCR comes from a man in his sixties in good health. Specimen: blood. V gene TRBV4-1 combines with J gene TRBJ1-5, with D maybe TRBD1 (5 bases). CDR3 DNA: TGCGCCAGCAGCCAAGATCTGCCGGGACGGAATCAGCCCCAGCATTTT. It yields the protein CASSQDLPGRNQPQHF.